This TCR beta chain was recorded in a study of T cell repertoires in cytomegalovirus infection. Across the study: Well-studied HLA-B-restricted CMV epitopes were used in the study alongside recently identified HLA-C-restricted ones. Based on public TCR beta signatures, there were indications of CMV infection and of a matching HLA type. Study findings and constraints: Summed public TCR beta family frequency identified CMV carriers bearing the relevant HLA. HLA-C-restricted TCR beta clonotypes specific for CMV led the ex vivo response.

This clonotype was observed a few times. As yet, its antigen is unknown. TCRdb recomputed calls from the reads with MiXCR, one row per CDR3 protein. The table includes some 800,000 distinct CDR3 sequences, just under 30% detected once. CDR3 length: 12 residues. Germline CDR1 reads MNHEY; CDR2 reads SVGAGI. V lost 4 bases, J lost 2 bases, and 5 bases lay in between. The chain combines TRBV6-5 with TRBJ2-5, with D unclear. The specimen was cultured CD8+ T cells from PBMCs, collected from culture after CMV antigen stimulation. The sequence was obtained from a human donor in good health (CMV status not recorded). Some clones in this sample may be carry-over from other donors' samples. The CDR3 is CASSWDQETQYF. CDR3 bases: TGTGCCAGCAGTTGGGATCAAGAGACCCAGTACTTC.